The 32 T cell receptor beta chains below come from one sample, sequenced in a study of cytomegalovirus exposure and HLA in healthy donors (dated by TCRdb to 2015 to 2018). Libraries came from the immunoSEQ multiplex PCR assay. A mixture of 60 forward primers for TCR Vbeta segments and 13 reverse primers for TCR Jbeta segments was used in the multiplex PCR. TCRdb took this table from immuneACCESS and kept in-frame rearrangements with V and J called. Such tables lack part of the clones; where checked against another copy, unresolved V genes explain under half of the gap, and the rest is unexplained. For this sample there are about 98,000 clones; more than 60% appear just once. The ten largest make up 2% to 3% of the sample. Sequences were obtained from PBMCs. Receptors originate from a man aged 45-60 years in good health and CMV-seronegative.

V is TRBV7-2 and J is TRBJ2-7, with 7 bases that match TRBD2. J lost 3 bases, V lost 1 base, and 6 bases had no gene match. CDR1 is SGHTA and CDR2 is FQGNSA in the germline V gene. The CDR3 runs to 15 residues. This CDR3 is CASSLGGGINYEQYF. DNA of the CDR3: TGTGCCAGCAGCTTAGGGGGAGGGATTAACTACGAGCAGTACTTC.

Regarding this clone: Other nucleotide sequences from this sample produce the same CDR3. The CDR3 protein is CASSLGDSTLSDTQYF. CDR3 in DNA: TGTGCCAGCAGCTTGGGGGACTCCACCCTGTCAGATACGCAGTATTTT. This sequence joins TRBV5-6 and TRBJ2-3; a weak D match, TRBD2 (6 bases). Germline-derived CDR1 and CDR2 are SGHDT and YYEEEE. Trimming took 0 bases from V and 4 from J, leaving 15 bases between them. The CDR3 spans 16 residues.

This clone came up a few times. This rearrangement joins TRBV21-1 to TRBJ2-1; TRBD2 reflects the table's D call only, with no check against the DNA. TRBV21-1 counts as a pseudogene. CDR3 length: 16 residues. CDR3 loop: CASTQMGGDTYNEQFF. In DNA form, the CDR3 reads TGTGCCAGCACCCAAATGGGGGGGGACACTTACAATGAGCAGTTCTTC.

This clone was picked up a small number of times. At one end, the junction sequence differs from germline, possibly due to a read error. The genes are TRBV10-3 and TRBJ2-7; 8 positions match TRBD2. CDR1 ENHRY and CDR2 SYGVKD come from the germline V gene. The CDR3 totals 15 residues. Here the CDR3 reads CAISKSSAGGLEQYF. The DNA for the CDR3 is TGTGCCATCAGTAAGTCTAGCGCGGGAGGTCTCGAGCAGTACTTC.

A remark on this clone: This sample includes further DNA sequences coding for the same CDR3. V usage is TRBV14 and J usage is TRBJ2-1; TRBD2 aligns across 11 bases. The CDR3 has 15 amino acids. The germline V gene has CDR1 SGHDN and CDR2 FVKESK. J was trimmed by 6 bases and V by 6 bases; bases with no gene match: 7. CDR3 nucleotides: TGTGCCAGCAGTCCGAGGCTAGCGGGGGGCAATGAGCAGTTCTTC. Translating it yields CASSPRLAGGNEQFF.

This clone was recorded a few times. The CDR3: CATRTGSSNQPQHF. The CDR3 nucleotides read TGTGCCACCAGAACAGGGTCGAGCAATCAGCCCCAGCATTTT. This chain connects TRBV6-1 to TRBJ1-5, with D perhaps matching TRBD1 (6 bases). CDR3 size: 14 residues. Germline V gives CDR1 MNHNS, CDR2 SASEGT. V lost 10 bases and J 1 base, leaving 14 bases between the germline ends.

J is TRBJ2-5 and V is TRBV7-9; D is possibly TRBD2 (5 bases). CDR1 and CDR2 from the germline V gene are SEHNR and FQNEAQ (reference sequence). The V gene lost 1 base and the J gene lost 4 bases, with 13 bases spanning the gap. The CDR3 extends over 15 amino acids. The CDR3: CASSLVLTTRETQYF. The CDR3 DNA reads TGTGCCAGCAGCTTAGTTTTGACTACTCGAGAGACCCAGTACTTC.

As DNA, the CDR3 is TGTGCCAGTAGTGACCGACTAAGTTTCGGTTACAATGAGCAGTTCTTC. This codes for CASSDRLSFGYNEQFF. The chain recombines TRBV19 with TRBJ2-1, with D perhaps matching TRBD2 (5 bases). The germline CDR1 and CDR2 sequences are LNHDA and SQIVND (reference sequence). The CDR3 has 16 amino acids. Deletions cut 5 bases from V and 4 bases from J, with 18 bases between.

The chain joins TRBV6-5 to TRBJ1-1; D is ambiguous. The V end was cut by 4 bases, the J end by 3 bases, with 12 bases between. The CDR3 has 14 residues. Germline loops: CDR1 MNHEY, CDR2 SVGAGI. CDR3 in amino acids: CASSSGLRDTEAFF. In DNA, the CDR3 is TGTGCCAGCAGTTCGGGCTTGAGGGACACTGAAGCTTTCTTT.

The J gene is TRBJ2-5, the V gene TRBV7-2; 7 nucleotides align to TRBD2. This CDR3 spans 16 amino acids. Germline V lookup: CDR1 SGHTA, CDR2 FQGNSA. V was pared by 4 bases and J by 0 bases, with 8 bases of the junction left unmatched. The CDR3 spells CASSYRRRGYQETQYF. The CDR3 coding sequence is TGTGCCAGCAGCTACAGAAGGCGGGGGTACCAAGAGACCCAGTACTTC.

V is TRBV6-5 and J is TRBJ2-3; D possibly corresponds to TRBD2 (6 bases). V gave up 2 bases and J gave up 8 bases, with 20 bases separating them. Per the germline V gene, CDR1 is MNHEY and CDR2 is SVGAGI. The CDR3 contains 16 residues. The CDR3 sequence: CASSYDGTLLGSTQYF. In nucleotides, the CDR3 is TGTGCCAGCAGTTACGACGGGACTCTCCTTGGTAGTACGCAGTATTTT.

The chain employs TRBV6-5 and TRBJ1-3; 7 bases align to TRBD1. The CDR3 has 13 amino acids. Trimming took 7 bases from V and 8 from J; bases not matched to a gene: 8. Looked up from germline, CDR1 is MNHEY and CDR2 is SVGAGI. The CDR3 protein is CASIAGGADTIYF. For the CDR3, the DNA is TGTGCCAGCATCGCAGGGGGTGCGGACACCATATATTTT.

This chain uses TRBV18 with TRBJ2-7; a weak D match, TRBD1 (5 bases). The CDR3 sequence is 15 residues long. Germline assignment: CDR1 KGHSH and CDR2 LQKENI. Trimming pared 5 bases from V and 6 bases from J, leaving 20 bases between. In DNA, the CDR3 is TGTGCCAGCTCAATCGCAGGGTCGCGAGTAAGCGAGCAGTACTTC. Its protein is CASSIAGSRVSEQYF.

This clone was counted once. V is TRBV7-9 and J is TRBJ1-1; 7 bases are shared with TRBD1. The germline gives CDR1 SEHNR, CDR2 FQNEAQ (reference sequence). V shed 4 bases, J shed 3 bases, and the junction held 5 bases outside the gene matches. The CDR3 contains 14 residues. CDR3 in amino acids: CASSSAGGYTEAFF. DNA of the CDR3: TGTGCCAGCAGCTCGGCAGGGGGTTACACTGAAGCTTTCTTT.

CDR3 residues: CASSAEGRSSYNEQFF. The CDR3, as DNA: TGTGCCAGCAGCGCGGAGGGACGGAGCTCCTACAATGAGCAGTTCTTC. This rearrangement joins TRBV9 to TRBJ2-1; a possible D gene is TRBD2 (6 bases). The length of the CDR3 is 16 residues. Germline V gene sequence: CDR1 SGDLS, CDR2 YYNGEE. The V and J ends lost 3 bases and 0 bases respectively, with 13 bases between them.

The rearrangement joins TRBV12-2 to TRBJ1-1; TRBD1, the table's D call, lacks a check against the DNA. TRBV12-2 is noted as a pseudogene. This CDR3 is 17 amino acids long. CDR3 sequence (DNA): TGTGCAAGTCGCTTATTTACCCCGGACAGGGGGAACACTGAAGCTTTCTTT. Amino acid sequence: CASRLFTPDRGNTEAFF.

The chain joins TRBV5-4 to TRBJ2-7, with 8 bases aligning to TRBD2. Looked up from germline, CDR1 is SGHNT and CDR2 is YYREEE (reference sequence). This CDR3 comprises 14 residues. V lost 5 bases to trimming and J lost 6 bases; unmatched junction nucleotides: 10. The DNA of the CDR3 is TGTGCCAGCAGTCTGGGCCCGGGGGGGCCCGAGCAGTACTTC. Protein sequence: CASSLGPGGPEQYF.

The rearrangement joins TRBV27 to TRBJ1-5; the D gene is possibly TRBD1 (6 bases). Trimming removed 2 bases from V and 5 bases from J, with 10 bases in between. Per germline, CDR1 MNHEY and CDR2 SMNVEV (reference sequence). The CDR3 sequence is 14 residues long. The CDR3 region is CASSLSRGHQPQHF. Here the CDR3 DNA reads TGTGCCAGCAGTTTAAGCAGGGGTCATCAGCCCCAGCATTTT.

This clone was counted a few times. The chain uses TRBV5-5 and TRBJ1-5; D is perhaps TRBD1 (5 bases). The CDR3 consists of 19 residues. V was cut by 0 bases and J by 3 bases, with 22 bases left in between. Germline values: CDR1 SGHKS, CDR2 YYEKEE (reference sequence). CDR3 residues: CASSLALTGGWDSNQPQHF. The CDR3, as DNA: TGTGCCAGCAGCTTGGCCTTGACTGGGGGTTGGGACTCCAATCAGCCCCAGCATTTT.

About this clone: Distinct nucleotide sequences in the sample also encode this CDR3. This chain links TRBV6-5 with TRBJ1-2; the match to TRBD1 covers 9 bases. The germline CDR1 and CDR2 sequences are MNHEY and SVGAGI. V shed 0 bases, J shed 6 bases, and the junction held 5 bases outside the gene matches. The CDR3 contains 15 residues. The CDR3 sequence is CASSYSRTGEDGYTF. The CDR3 DNA follows: TGTGCCAGCAGTTACTCTAGGACAGGGGAGGATGGCTACACCTTC.

The V call is TRBV25-1, the J call TRBJ2-5; weak D call: TRBD1 (6 bases). Trimming stripped 5 bases from V and 5 bases from J, with 12 bases between. Germline CDR1 is MGHDK and CDR2 is SYGVNS. This CDR3 region has 13 residues. CDR3 sequence: CASSPRTVETQYF. The CDR3 nucleotides are TGTGCCAGCAGTCCTCGGACAGTGGAGACCCAGTACTTC.

This clone has just a few counts. This chain joins TRBV19 and TRBJ1-5, with D hard to call. CDR1 is LNHDA, CDR2 SQIVND, per germline (reference sequence). The CDR3 is made up of 13 amino acids. V gave up 6 bases and J gave up 7 bases, with 13 bases separating them. The CDR3 DNA reads TGTGCCAGTAGCCCCAGGTCCCAGCAGCCCCAGCATTTT. It codes for CASSPRSQQPQHF.

This sequence joins TRBV11-2 and TRBJ1-2; D perhaps matches TRBD1 (5 bases). The CDR3 consists of 14 residues. Trimming took off 4 bases at V and 2 bases at J, with 11 bases between the two ends. Looked up from germline, CDR1 is SGHAT and CDR2 is FQNNGV. The CDR3 here is CASSSARGNYGYTF. The CDR3 DNA reads as TGTGCCAGCAGCTCAGCACGGGGGAACTATGGCTACACCTTC.

The rearrangement joins TRBV7-9 to TRBJ1-3, with TRBD1 matching over 11 bases. V dropped 4 bases and J dropped 0; count of bases not matched to a gene: 5. CDR3 size: 17 residues. In germline, CDR1 is SEHNR, CDR2 FQNEAQ (reference sequence). The CDR3 reads CASSSKGTGGSGNTIYF. CDR3 in DNA: TGTGCCAGCAGCTCAAAAGGGACAGGGGGCTCTGGAAACACCATATATTTT.

The chain is built from TRBV6-5 and TRBJ1-6; D gene unclear. V lost 6 bases and J lost 0, with 9 bases in between. The germline V gene encodes CDR1 MNHEY and CDR2 SVGAGI. CDR3 length: 15 residues. This chain's CDR3 is CASSPRISYNSPLHF. CDR3 coding DNA: TGTGCCAGCAGCCCCCGTATCTCCTATAATTCACCCCTCCACTTT.

The chain carries TRBV6-5 and TRBJ2-7; D is possibly TRBD1 (5 bases). Trimming left V 5 bases short and J 2 bases short, with 16 bases between. This CDR3 region has 15 residues. Per germline, CDR1 MNHEY and CDR2 SVGAGI. This CDR3 reads CASSQNYRNTYEQYF. As DNA, the CDR3 is TGTGCCAGCAGTCAAAATTACAGGAACACCTACGAGCAGTACTTC.

There are a few counts of this clone. The chain employs TRBV19 and TRBJ1-1; D is uncertain. V was cut by 5 bases and J by 1 base, with 8 bases left in between. Germline V lookup: CDR1 LNHDA, CDR2 SQIVND (reference sequence). The CDR3 sequence is 13 residues long. CDR3 loop: CASSYIKNTEAFF. The DNA of the CDR3 is TGTGCCAGTAGTTACATAAAGAACACTGAAGCTTTCTTT.

The chain is built from TRBV5-1 and TRBJ2-7; the match to TRBD2 covers 14 bases. Looked up from germline, CDR1 is SGHRS and CDR2 is YFSETQ. The CDR3 length is 16 residues. The V gene end was trimmed by 4 bases and the J gene end by 4 bases; junction bases not matched to a gene: 7. Here the CDR3 reads CASSVGLAGASYEQYF. The CDR3 bases are TGCGCCAGCAGCGTGGGACTAGCGGGAGCAAGTTACGAGCAGTACTTC.

This chain connects TRBV27 to TRBJ2-7, with 7 bases that match TRBD2. V shed 3 bases, J shed 0 bases, and the junction held 5 bases outside the gene matches. In germline, CDR1 is MNHEY, CDR2 SMNVEV (reference sequence). The CDR3 spans 15 residues. CDR3 sequence: CASSLRGGGSYEQYF. The CDR3 nucleotides are TGTGCCAGCAGTTTGAGGGGCGGGGGCTCCTACGAGCAGTACTTC.

The chain joins TRBV4-2 to TRBJ2-1; D is undetermined. The CDR3 extends over 17 amino acids. The germline gives CDR1 LGHNA, CDR2 YNFKEQ. V lost 0 bases and J lost 1, with 13 bases in between. As DNA, the CDR3 is TGTGCCAGCAGCCAAGACGGCGCGGCCCGATCCTACAATGAGCAGTTCTTC. This gives the protein CASSQDGAARSYNEQFF.

This clone has only one observation. This chain joins TRBV2 and TRBJ2-3; 12 bases fit TRBD2. The CDR3 contains 16 residues. CDR1 and CDR2 (germline): SNHLY, FYNNEI. CDR3 loop: CGGQWILAGGPDTQYF. In DNA form, the CDR3 reads TGTGGAGGGCAGTGGATTCTAGCGGGGGGGCCTGATACGCAGTATTTT.

V and J are TRBV18 and TRBJ2-7, with D unclear. Germline V gene sequence: CDR1 KGHSH, CDR2 LQKENI. The CDR3 consists of 14 residues. Trimming took off 2 bases at V and 2 bases at J, with 10 bases between the two ends. CDR3: CASSPIPTTYEQYF. Written as DNA, the CDR3 is TGTGCCAGCTCACCAATTCCCACAACCTACGAGCAGTACTTC.